The 3 T cell receptor beta chains listed next were all sequenced from one sample in a study of T cells in Graves' hyperthyroidism and ophthalmopathy. RNA transcripts were the template for amplifying TCR beta CDR3 regions. The HTBI set primed first-round TCR CDR3 RT-PCR. From the multiplex PCR reads, TCRdb called clonotypes with MiXCR, one entry per CDR3 protein. The profile covers hundreds of thousands of distinct CDR3 sequences, with roughly 20% appearing a single time and 30% to 40% taken by the ten largest. Sequencing used blood. These receptors were collected from a man in his thirties or forties with Graves' ophthalmopathy.

V is TRBV3-1 and J is TRBJ2-3, with 8 bases identical to TRBD1. The germline V gene encodes CDR1 LGHDT and CDR2 YNNKEL (reference sequence). The CDR3 length is 19 residues. Trimming at V came to 1 base and at J to 0 bases, leaving 12 bases not matched to a gene. The CDR3 DNA reads as TGTGCCAGCAGCCAAGGGTTGAGCAGGGGGCGGTTTAGCACAGATACGCAGTATTTT. It encodes CASSQGLSRGRFSTDTQYF.

The chain employs TRBV20-1 and TRBJ2-2, with 9 bases identical to TRBD2. Germline V lookup: CDR1 DFQATT, CDR2 SNEGSKA (reference sequence). This CDR3 comprises 14 residues. V shed 6 bases and J 0 bases; nucleotides not matched to a gene: 2. CDR3 coding DNA: TGCAGTGCGGGCGGGGGGGCGAACACCGGGGAGCTGTTTTTT. It yields the protein CSAGGGANTGELFF.

This clonotype has a count of ten or more. A much larger clone is a single base away; this may be a read error. The chain couples TRBV11-2 to TRBJ1-1, with TRBD1 as a possible D gene (5 bases). V lost 1 base and J lost 3, with 6 bases in between. CDR3 size: 13 residues. Per the germline V gene, CDR1 is SGHAT and CDR2 is FQNNGV. The CDR3 bases are TGTGCCAGCAGCTTAGGACAGCACACTGAAGCTTTCTTT. Translated, it gives CASSLGQHTEAFF.